One and the same sample provided the 25 T cell receptor beta chains below, sequenced in a study of cytomegalovirus exposure and HLA in healthy donors. 60 Vbeta and 13 Jbeta primers were used in PCR. TCRdb's copy holds only in-frame clones and misses some; the assay was immunoSEQ multiplex PCR. The sample has 90,000 to 100,000 clones; around 67% are singletons. Sequencing used PBMCs. The receptors derive from a man aged 50 to 60 in good health and CMV-seronegative.

In this sample, this clone turned up a few times. This chain uses TRBV10-3 with TRBJ2-1, with 12 positions matching TRBD2. There are 16 residues in the CDR3. The germline gives CDR1 ENHRY, CDR2 SYGVKD. The junction had 10 bases not matched to a gene; V was cut back by 3 bases and J by 10 bases. The DNA for the CDR3 is TGTGCCATCAGTGACGAAACTAGCGGGAGGTTTCGGGAGCAGTTCTTC. It encodes CAISDETSGRFREQFF.

J is TRBJ2-1 and V is TRBV28; D unclear. Germline loops: CDR1 MDHEN, CDR2 SYDVKM. This CDR3 contains 11 residues. V gave up 5 bases and J gave up 12 bases, with 11 bases separating them. The CDR3 reads CASSETLRQFF. CDR3 nucleotides: TGTGCCAGCAGTGAGACTCTGCGGCAGTTCTTC.

This chain connects TRBV4-3 to TRBJ2-3, with a possible D match to TRBD2 (6 bases). Germline CDR1 LGHNA, CDR2 YSLEER. This CDR3 is built from 16 residues. The V end was cut by 3 bases, the J end by 3 bases, with 16 bases between. In DNA, the CDR3 is TGCGCCAGCAGCCATGGGGTGGGGGGATTTACAGATACGCAGTATTTT. Translation gives CASSHGVGGFTDTQYF.

The chain uses TRBV7-2 and TRBJ2-3; TRBD2 matches 12 bases. The germline gives CDR1 SGHTA, CDR2 FQGNSA. The CDR3 extends over 16 amino acids. J lost 2 bases, V lost 4 bases, and 4 bases had no gene match. CDR3 in DNA: TGTGCCAGCAGCTCATCTAGCGGGGGGGTCACAGATACGCAGTATTTT. Protein: CASSSSSGGVTDTQYF.

This rearrangement joins TRBV28 to TRBJ1-5; 10 bases align to TRBD1. Per germline, CDR1 MDHEN and CDR2 SYDVKM. The J segment lost 6 bases and the V segment lost 6 bases, leaving 11 bases of the junction unmatched. This CDR3 is 16 amino acids long. DNA of the CDR3: TGTGCCAGCAGACCCCGGAGACAGGGGGCGGGTCAGCCCCAGCATTTT. Translating gives CASRPRRQGAGQPQHF.

A single count supports this clone. This chain uses TRBV27 with TRBJ1-5, with 7 positions matching TRBD1. V was clipped by 8 bases and J by 4 bases; unmatched bases: 11. The CDR3 is 15 residues long. Per the germline V gene, CDR1 is MNHEY and CDR2 is SMNVEV (reference sequence). The CDR3 DNA reads as TGTGCCAGCGGTTATTACAGGGGTGGGAATCAGCCCCAGCATTTT. The encoded protein is CASGYYRGGNQPQHF.

This chain links TRBV19 with TRBJ2-5, with D possibly matching TRBD1 (6 bases). The CDR3 spans 15 residues. Trimming stripped 6 bases from V and 4 bases from J, with 18 bases between. The germline V gene has CDR1 LNHDA and CDR2 SQIVND (reference sequence). The DNA of the CDR3 is TGTGCCAGTAGATTACAGGGACCAGCCCCAGAGACCCAGTACTTC. Translating it yields CASRLQGPAPETQYF. Together with reference TRBV19 and TRBJ2-5, the CDR3 gives the full variable domain: DGGITQSPKYLFRKEGQNVTLSCEQNLNHDAMYWYRQDPGQGLRLIYYSQIVNDFQKGDIAEGYSVSREKKESFPLTVTSAQKNPTAFYLCASRLQGPAPETQYFGPGTRLLVL.

This clone turned up a few times. The chain employs TRBV6-6 and TRBJ1-1; maybe TRBD1 (5 bases). This CDR3 has 10 residues. Per germline, CDR1 MNHNY and CDR2 SVGAGI (reference sequence). CDR3 nucleotides: TGTGCTACAGCCGGGGGGACGGCTTTCTTT. Translation: CATAGGTAFF.

V is TRBV30 and J is TRBJ2-3, with D maybe TRBD2 (5 bases). CDR1 GTSNPN and CDR2 SVGIG come from the germline V gene (reference sequence). The length of the CDR3 is 14 residues. V lost 2 bases, J lost 2 bases, and 11 bases lay in between. CDR3 protein: CAWSKDSPTDTQYF. The CDR3 nucleotides are TGTGCCTGGAGTAAGGACTCACCCACAGATACGCAGTATTTT.

This clone is medium-sized. V gene TRBV6-1 combines with J gene TRBJ1-2; D remains unclear. The CDR3 loop spans 13 amino acids. Germline CDR1 MNHNS, CDR2 SASEGT. Trimming cost V 4 bases and J 2 bases, with 8 bases left between them. The CDR3 DNA reads as TGTGCCAGCAGTGGGCCGTGGAACTATGGCTACACCTTC. It encodes CASSGPWNYGYTF.

The table lists this clone with a few counts. The gene calls are TRBV4-1 and TRBJ1-5; 12 nucleotides match TRBD1. CDR3 length equals 15 residues. Looked up from germline, CDR1 is MGHRA and CDR2 is YSYEKL. Unmatched junction bases numbered 4, after V lost 3 bases and J lost 7 bases. CDR3 region: CASSQEGQGAQPQHF. CDR3 coding DNA: TGCGCCAGCAGCCAGGAGGGACAGGGGGCACAGCCCCAGCATTTT.

CDR3 protein: CASSLANSYTDTQYF. CDR3 in DNA: TGTGCCAGCAGCTTAGCCAACAGCTACACAGATACGCAGTATTTT. This chain links TRBV7-9 with TRBJ2-3, with D unclear. The germline V and J ends were trimmed by 0 bases and 2 bases, with 9 bases remaining between them. Looked up from germline, CDR1 is SEHNR and CDR2 is FQNEAQ (reference sequence). This CDR3 spans 15 amino acids. The variable domain in full, with the rest retrieved from reference TRBV7-9 and TRBJ2-3, is DTGVSQNPRHKITKRGQNVTFRCDPISEHNRLYWYRQTLGQGPEFLTYFQNEAQLEKSRLLSDRFSAERPKGSFSTLEIQRTEQGDSAMYLCASSLANSYTDTQYFGPGTRLTVL.

The rearrangement links TRBV27 to TRBJ2-7; D remains ambiguous. Trimming took 0 bases from V and 3 from J, leaving 15 bases between them. Germline CDR1 is MNHEY and CDR2 is SMNVEV (reference sequence). The CDR3 spans 16 residues. The DNA for the CDR3 is TGTGCCAGCAGTTTATCACACAGCCTTCCTGTCTACGAGCAGTACTTC. Amino acids: CASSLSHSLPVYEQYF.

This clone occurred a few times. V gene TRBV9 combines with J gene TRBJ1-1, with unresolved D. The V end lost 10 bases, the J end lost 7 bases, and 20 bases lay between the germline ends. Per the germline V gene, CDR1 is SGDLS and CDR2 is YYNGEE. The CDR3 extends over 13 amino acids. CDR3 region: CASAASLTDEAFF. The CDR3 nucleotides read TGTGCCTCAGCAGCGTCCCTGACCGATGAAGCTTTCTTT. The full variable domain, rest sourced from reference TRBV9 and TRBJ1-1, is DSGVTQTPKHLITATGQRVTLRCSPRSGDLSVYWYQQSLDQGLQFLIQYYNGEERAKGNILERFSAQQFPDLHSELNLSSLELGDSALYFCASAASLTDEAFFGQGTRLTVV.

The chain combines TRBV2 with TRBJ1-5, with D unresolved. Trimming removed 4 bases from V and 4 bases from J, with 11 bases in between. Germline V gene data show CDR1 as SNHLY and CDR2 as FYNNEI. The CDR3 loop spans 14 amino acids. Written as DNA, the CDR3 is TGTGCCAGCAGTGGTGCTCTCGGTAATCAGCCCCAGCATTTT. Encoded protein: CASSGALGNQPQHF.

This clone was counted only a few times. The chain combines TRBV28 with TRBJ2-2, with a tentative D call TRBD1 (6 bases). CDR3 length: 13 amino acids. V gave up 8 bases and J gave up 0 bases, with 7 bases separating them. The V gene's germline CDR1 is MDHEN and CDR2 SYDVKM. The chain's CDR3 is CASGGPNTGELFF. The CDR3 DNA reads as TGTGCCAGCGGGGGCCCGAACACCGGGGAGCTGTTTTTT.

This chain links TRBV28 with TRBJ2-7; D may be TRBD1 (5 bases). Deletions cut 3 bases from V and 2 bases from J, with 14 bases between. CDR3 length: 15 residues. Germline CDR1 is MDHEN and CDR2 is SYDVKM. CDR3 region: CASSFGRVGTYEQYF. The DNA for the CDR3 is TGTGCCAGCAGTTTTGGCAGGGTTGGTACCTACGAGCAGTACTTC. The entire variable domain, with the rest obtained from reference TRBV28 and TRBJ2-7, is as follows: DVKVTQSSRYLVKRTGEKVFLECVQDMDHENMFWYRQDPGLGLRLIYFSYDVKMKEKGDIPEGYSVSREKKERFSLILESASTNQTSMYLCASSFGRVGTYEQYFGPGTRLTVT.

The chain couples TRBV28 to TRBJ2-7; 9 positions match TRBD2. J gave up 3 bases and V 6 bases, and 6 bases lay outside the gene matches. CDR1 and CDR2 (germline): MDHEN, SYDVKM. The CDR3 extends over 14 amino acids. This CDR3 is CASRREGLLYEQYF. The CDR3, as DNA: TGTGCCAGCAGGCGGGAGGGCCTACTCTACGAGCAGTACTTC.

The genes are TRBV19 and TRBJ1-1, with TRBD1 as a possible D gene (5 bases). Germline-derived CDR1 and CDR2 are LNHDA and SQIVND (reference sequence). The CDR3 has 13 amino acids. The CDR3 nucleotides are TGTGCATCAGGGAGGGGATCGTACACTGAAGCTTTCTTT. Residues: CASGRGSYTEAFF.

The chain is built from TRBV11-2 and TRBJ2-4; 9 bases line up with TRBD2. From germline, CDR1 is SGHAT and CDR2 FQNNGV. Trimming at V came to 5 bases and at J to 6 bases, leaving 11 bases not matched to a gene. This CDR3 has 16 residues. DNA for the CDR3: TGTGCCAGCAGCCAGGGACTAGCCGGCAGGGGAAACATTCAGTACTTC. It yields the protein CASSQGLAGRGNIQYF.

The table lists this clone with a count of one. The chain employs TRBV7-2 and TRBJ2-5; D is possibly TRBD2 (7 bases). V was shortened by 4 bases and J by 5 bases, with 20 bases between the two germline ends. The germline V gene has CDR1 SGHTA and CDR2 FQGNSA. The CDR3 contains 16 residues. CDR3: CASSSQGGLPGETQYF. The DNA for the CDR3 is TGTGCCAGCAGCTCCCAAGGGGGACTACCCGGGGAGACCCAGTACTTC.

This chain connects TRBV5-4 to TRBJ2-3, with D possibly being TRBD1 (6 bases). Germline CDR1 reads SGHNT; CDR2 reads YYREEE (reference sequence). The V end was cut by 8 bases, the J end by 15 bases, with 37 bases between. This CDR3 is 17 amino acids long. CDR3 in DNA: TGTGCCAGGGGCCAACAGGGCTTTTCGCACAGATACGGTCGGGGCTATTTT. Protein: CARGQQGFSHRYGRGYF.

This rearrangement joins TRBV7-2 to TRBJ2-3, with 9 bases identical to TRBD2. Germline lookup yields CDR1 SGHTA and CDR2 FQGNSA. After removal of 4 bases from V and 3 bases from J, the junction contained 5 bases not matched to a gene. CDR3 length: 15 amino acids. CDR3 in amino acids: CASSSGRGGTDTQYF. As DNA, the CDR3 is TGTGCCAGCAGCTCTGGGCGGGGGGGGACAGATACGCAGTATTTT.

The chain carries TRBV28 and TRBJ2-3; 8 bases match TRBD1. This CDR3 is 15 amino acids long. In germline, CDR1 is MDHEN, CDR2 SYDVKM. The ends lost 5 bases at V and 8 bases at J; junction bases unmatched: 12. CDR3 sequence reads: CASSLGQGLGGTQYF. Here the CDR3 DNA reads TGTGCCAGCAGTCTCGGACAGGGCTTAGGGGGTACGCAGTATTTT.

The J gene is TRBJ2-3, the V gene TRBV6-6; TRBD2 matches at 8 bases. The CDR3 runs to 14 residues. V was pared by 7 bases and J by 3 bases, with 6 bases of the junction left unmatched. Germline assignment: CDR1 MNHNY and CDR2 SVGAGI (reference sequence). The CDR3 sequence is CASTPSGGTDTQYF. The CDR3, as DNA: TGTGCCAGCACTCCCAGCGGGGGAACAGATACGCAGTATTTT.